A selection of T cell receptor beta chains follows, all from one sample in a study of T cell clonotyping in hematopoietic cell transplantation. Data came from immunoSEQ multiplex PCR; TCRdb stores just in-frame clones and leaves some out. The sample carries 15,000 to 20,000 clones, approximately 77% recorded once. The material was peripheral blood mononuclear cells, obtained before stem cell transplant. The source is a man in his sixties with acute myeloid leukemia. Some clones in this sample may be carry-over from other donors' samples. The CDR3 runs from the conserved cysteine through the conserved F or W. Each record gives: clone size, J gene, V gene, D gene, CDR3 DNA, CDR3 protein. The D gene is left open where the match is weak. Size is omitted from some rows. Given values are once, few, many or a class for expanded clones.

>-|TRBJ1-6|TRBV19|TRBD1
TGTGCCAGTAGTATGGTCGGGACAGACCATTCACCCCTCCACTTT
CASSMVGTDHSPLHF
>-|TRBJ1-1|TRBV9|-
TGTGCCAGCAGCGCAGGACCCAGGGATATGAACACTGAAGCTTTCTTT
CASSAGPRDMNTEAFF
>-|TRBJ1-1|TRBV9|-
TGTGCCAGCACCACAGGGATGAACACTGAAGCTTTCTTT
CASTTGMNTEAFF
>-|TRBJ1-5|TRBV2|-
TGTGCCAGCAGTGATGCCCAAGTGAGCAATCAGCCCCAGCATTTT
CASSDAQVSNQPQHF
>-|TRBJ2-5|TRBV18|TRBD1
TGTGCCAGCTCACCACGACAGGGGGCCGAGGAGACCCAGTACTTC
CASSPRQGAEETQYF
>-|TRBJ1-1|TRBV30|-
TGTGCCTGGAATTTGGGACAAAGGAACACTGAAGCTTTCTTT
CAWNLGQRNTEAFF
>-|TRBJ1-1|TRBV5-1|-
TGCGCCAGCAGCGTGGGTATTAACACTGAAGCTTTCTTT
CASSVGINTEAFF
>once|TRBJ1-2|TRBV4-3|-
TGCGCCAGCAGCCAAGAGGTACAGGGCCGAGGCTACACCTTC
CASSQEVQGRGYTF
>-|TRBJ2-7|TRBV7-9|-
TGTGCCAGCAGCCCAGGGGGGGGGCTGAGGTACGAGCAGTACTTC
CASSPGGGLRYEQYF
>-|TRBJ2-1|TRBV2|TRBD2
TGTGCCAGCAGTGAAACGAGCGGGAGCTCCTACAATGAGCAGTTCTTC
CASSETSGSSYNEQFF
>-|TRBJ1-1|TRBV5-6|TRBD1
TGTGCCAGCAGCGGAGCCGGGACAGGGGGCACTGAAGCTTTCTTT
CASSGAGTGGTEAFF
>-|TRBJ2-7|TRBV11-2|-
TGTGCCAGCAGCTCCCCTCGGCGCATCGAGCAGTACTTC
CASSSPRRIEQYF
>-|TRBJ2-5|TRBV7-6|TRBD1
TGTGCCAGCAGCGATCCTGCCGGGACAGAAGAGACCCAGTACTTC
CASSDPAGTEETQYF
>-|TRBJ1-4|TRBV14|-
TGTGCCAGCAGCCAAGGGATCGAAAAACTGTTTTTT
CASSQGIEKLFF
>-|TRBJ2-7|TRBV9|TRBD2
TGTGCCAGCAGCGGATCGGGGGGGTCGGGCGAGCAGTACTTC
CASSGSGGSGEQYF
>-|TRBJ2-5|TRBV7-3|-
TGTGCCAGCAGCTTACTAGCTAAGGAGCCCCAGTACTTC
CASSLLAKEPQYF
>once|TRBJ2-1|TRBV11-3|TRBD2
TGTGCCAGCAGCTTGGGAGCGGGGGCGATCAATGAGCAGTTCTTC
CASSLGAGAINEQFF
>-|TRBJ1-3|TRBV6-9|-
TGTGCCAGCAGTTTGGGGGCGCGAGGAAACACCATATATTTT
CASSLGARGNTIYF
>-|TRBJ1-2|TRBV4-3|-
TGCGCCAGCAGCCAAGTCCACCCGGGTACCGTCTATGGCTACACCTTC
CASSQVHPGTVYGYTF
>-|TRBJ1-5|TRBV4-3|-
TGCGCCAGCAGCCTATCATTACAGGGTAACAATCAGCCCCAGCATTTT
CASSLSLQGNNQPQHF
>-|TRBJ2-5|TRBV2|TRBD2
TGTGCCAGCAGTACCGGGGGGGTCCCCCAAGAGACCCAGTACTTC
CASSTGGVPQETQYF
>once|TRBJ2-3|TRBV5-5|-
TGTGCCAGCAGCTTCGAAGGGAGAGGGTCAGATACGCAGTATTTT
CASSFEGRGSDTQYF
>once|TRBJ2-2|TRBV18|-
TGTGCCAGCTCGTTTAGTGGCGGGGAGCTGTTTTTT
CASSFSGGELFF
>-|TRBJ2-5|TRBV13|TRBD2
TGTGCCAGCAGCGACGGACGCGGGGGGGAGACCCAGTACTTC
CASSDGRGGETQYF
>-|TRBJ2-7|TRBV27|TRBD1
TGTGCCAGCAGTTTGTGGGACAGGGGGCCCGAGCAGTACTTC
CASSLWDRGPEQYF
>-|TRBJ2-2|TRBV9|-
TGTGCCAGCAGCGGCGGGGAGCTGTTTTTT
CASSGGELFF
>-|TRBJ2-7|TRBV9|-
TGTGCCAGCAGCGAAATGGGGGAGTACGAGCAGTACTTC
CASSEMGEYEQYF
>once|TRBJ1-1|TRBV6-5|-
TGTGCCAGCACCCAAACACCAAGGAACACTGAAGCTTTCTTT
CASTQTPRNTEAFF
>-|TRBJ2-3|TRBV9|TRBD2
TGTGCCAGCAGCCAGAGGAGGGGAGGGGATACGCAGTATTTT
CASSQRRGGDTQYF
>-|TRBJ1-3|TRBV9|-
TGTGCCAGCAGCGTAGCAGGGAACTCTGGAAACACCATATATTTT
CASSVAGNSGNTIYF
>once|TRBJ2-1|TRBV14|TRBD2
TGTGCCAGCAGCCACAGCGGTCGGGGGGGCTACAATGAGCAGTTCTTC
CASSHSGRGGYNEQFF
>-|TRBJ1-4|TRBV19|-
TGTGCCAGTAGTATCCGCTTACCATCTAAGGTGTCTAATGAAAAACTGTTTTTT
CASSIRLPSKVSNEKLFF
>-|TRBJ2-3|TRBV5-4|-
TGTGCCAGCAGCCGGGACGGGGACACAGATACGCAGTATTTT
CASSRDGDTDTQYF
>few|TRBJ1-1|TRBV9|-
TGTGCCAGCAGCGTAGCTTTGGAGAATACTGAAGCTTTCTTT
CASSVALENTEAFF
>-|TRBJ2-7|TRBV2|TRBD1
TGTGCCAGCAGGATGACAGGGATCAGAATGTACTTC
CASRMTGIRMYF
>-|TRBJ2-5|TRBV2|TRBD2
TGTGCCAGCCTCCCTAGCGGGGGGTTAAAGACCCAGTACTTC
CASLPSGGLKTQYF
>-|TRBJ1-4|TRBV5-6|TRBD1
TGTGCCAGCAGCTTGGTGGGGACAGGGGGAGAAAAACTGTTTTTT
CASSLVGTGGEKLFF
>-|TRBJ2-1|TRBV6-5|TRBD2
TGTGCCAGCAGTTACACCCTGGGACTAGCGGGCAATGAGCAGTTCTTC
CASSYTLGLAGNEQFF
>-|TRBJ2-7|TRBV30|-
TGTGCCTGGAGTGTACGGAGACAGCTGAGCTCCTACGAGCAGTACTTC
CAWSVRRQLSSYEQYF
>-|TRBJ1-2|TRBV6-5|-
TGTGCCAGCAGTTACGTGGGGGACGGCTACACCTTC
CASSYVGDGYTF
>-|TRBJ1-3|TRBV19|TRBD1
TGTGCCAGTAGTACCGACTTTTGGACAGGCTCTGGAAACACCATATATTTT
CASSTDFWTGSGNTIYF
>-|TRBJ1-5|TRBV6-5|-
TGTGCCAGCAGTTATGGAGGTGATGGGCAGCCCCAGCATTTT
CASSYGGDGQPQHF
>-|TRBJ2-5|TRBV30|-
TGTGCCTGGAGTGTAGTTCGGGAGACCCAGTACTTC
CAWSVVRETQYF